The 25 T cell receptor beta chains below come from one sample, sequenced in a study of T cells in Graves' hyperthyroidism and ophthalmopathy. Amplified regions were TCR beta CDR3 sequences from RNA transcripts. Researchers ran a first-round RT-PCR on the TCR CDR3 using the HTBI primer set. TCRdb processed the multiplex PCR reads anew with MiXCR; each CDR3 protein has one entry. The sample has fewer than 450,000 distinct CDR3 sequences, about 17% seen once. Sequences were obtained from blood. The receptors derive from a woman aged 30 to 39 with Graves' hyperthyroidism that later progressed to Graves' ophthalmopathy.

This clonotype has ten or more counts. The genes are TRBV20-1 and TRBJ1-3; a possible D gene is TRBD1 (5 bases). The CDR3 is made up of 14 amino acids. Deletions cut 4 bases from V and 4 bases from J, with 14 bases between. Germline V gives CDR1 DFQATT, CDR2 SNEGSKA (reference sequence). For the CDR3, the DNA is TGCAGTGCTATTGGGTCAGGGAAAGGAAACACCATATATTTT. Its translation: CSAIGSGKGNTIYF.

This clonotype has a count of ten or more. The chain recombines TRBV9 with TRBJ1-1; D unresolved. Trimming pared 0 bases from V and 10 bases from J, leaving 19 bases between. This CDR3 comprises 15 residues. Per germline, CDR1 SGDLS and CDR2 YYNGEE. The CDR3 nucleotides read TGTGCCAGCAGCGTAGAGGGCACGGGGAGGGAGTTAGCTTTCTTT. Translated, it gives CASSVEGTGRELAFF.

Only a few counts were recorded for this clonotype. The CDR3 bases are TGTGCCAGCTCCCTAACTAGCGCCCATGAGCAGTTCTTC. The encoded protein is CASSLTSAHEQFF. This sequence joins TRBV13 and TRBJ2-1; 7 nucleotides align to TRBD2. V shed 8 bases, J shed 8 bases, and the junction held 9 bases outside the gene matches. The length of the CDR3 is 13 residues. The germline CDR1 and CDR2 sequences are PRHDT and FYEKMQ (reference sequence).

This clonotype was detected ten times or more. The chain links TRBV11-2 to TRBJ2-7, with D perhaps matching TRBD1 or TRBD2 (7 bases each). Germline V CDR1 and CDR2: SGHAT, FQNNGV. The CDR3 is 15 amino acids. V lost 1 base to trimming and J lost 4 bases, with 14 bases between them. The CDR3 coding sequence is TGTGCCAGCAGCTTAGTTCCAGGGGGGGCATACGAGCAGTACTTC. This sequence encodes CASSLVPGGAYEQYF.

This clonotype was recorded many times. The gene calls are TRBV28 and TRBJ2-7; D may be TRBD1 (6 bases). The germline V gene encodes CDR1 MDHEN and CDR2 SYDVKM. Deletions cut 3 bases from V and 3 bases from J, with 12 bases between. This CDR3 comprises 14 residues. The CDR3 nucleotides are TGTGCCAGCAGTTTTGGCCAGGGGTACTACGAGCAGTACTTC. Translated: CASSFGQGYYEQYF.

The chain combines TRBV19 with TRBJ2-3; D call uncertain. Trimming shortened V by 3 bases and J by 0 bases, and 19 bases separated the two germline ends. The CDR3 covers 18 residues. Germline loops: CDR1 LNHDA, CDR2 SQIVND (reference sequence). The CDR3 sequence: CASSINRAPRLSTDTQYF. For the CDR3, the DNA is TGTGCCAGTAGTATTAATAGGGCTCCGCGCTTGAGCACAGATACGCAGTATTTT.

Notes on this clonotype: This may be a read error, as it is one base from a much larger clone. The chain couples TRBV28 to TRBJ2-2; no firm D call. This CDR3 has 16 residues. Germline V gene data show CDR1 as MDHEN and CDR2 as SYDVKM. Trimming took off 10 bases at V and 3 bases at J, with 21 bases between the two ends. CDR3 nucleotide sequence: TGTGCCAACAGCTCCCCAGATGCTTTGGACACCGGGGAGCTGTTTTTT. Residues: CANSSPDALDTGELFF.

This clonotype was counted many times. The CDR3 sequence is CASSDLGVDNEQFF. CDR3 nucleotides: TGTGCCAGCAGTGATCTGGGTGTGGACAATGAGCAGTTCTTC. The chain employs TRBV2 and TRBJ2-1; D not resolved. Trimming cost V 3 bases and J 5 bases, with 11 bases left between them. The CDR3 consists of 14 residues. Germline CDR1 reads SNHLY; CDR2 reads FYNNEI.

This clonotype was recorded many times. The chain recombines TRBV12-3 or TRBV12-4 with TRBJ1-5, with 7 bases fitting TRBD1. The CDR3 length is 15 residues. V trimming: 6 bases; J trimming: 6 bases; junction bases outside the gene matches: 11. CDR3 in amino acids: CASSPTGLRGQPQHF. Here the CDR3 DNA reads TGTGCCAGCAGCCCGACAGGGTTGAGAGGTCAGCCCCAGCATTTT.

This clonotype was detected many times. This chain uses TRBV12-3 or TRBV12-4 with TRBJ1-6, with 8 bases lining up with TRBD1. This CDR3 has 15 amino acids. V was pared by 6 bases and J by 13 bases, with 14 bases of the junction left unmatched. The CDR3 reads CASSPYRTGMGPLHF. The CDR3 DNA reads TGTGCCAGCAGCCCATACCGGACAGGGATGGGCCCCCTCCACTTT.

The V call is TRBV28, the J call TRBJ1-5; no clear D. CDR1 and CDR2 (germline): MDHEN, SYDVKM. This CDR3 region has 15 residues. Trimming took 2 bases from V and 0 from J, leaving 8 bases between them. CDR3 nucleotides: TGTGCCAGCAGTTTAACCACCCCTAGCAATCAGCCCCAGCATTTT. This codes for CASSLTTPSNQPQHF.

There are many counts of this clonotype. This sequence joins TRBV20-1 and TRBJ2-1; TRBD2 might be the D (6 bases). Trimming removed 4 bases from V and 8 bases from J, with 18 bases in between. Looked up from germline, CDR1 is DFQATT and CDR2 is SNEGSKA (reference sequence). There are 14 residues in the CDR3. CDR3 sequence: CSATGTSLGDEQFF. In DNA, the CDR3 is TGCAGTGCTACCGGGACTTCCTTAGGAGATGAGCAGTTCTTC.

J is TRBJ2-2 and V is TRBV6-2 or TRBV6-3; D ambiguous. The V end lost 0 bases, the J end lost 6 bases, and 14 bases lay between the germline ends. Germline loops: CDR1 MNHEY, CDR2 SVGEGT. This CDR3 has 16 residues. Here the CDR3 reads CASSYSAPGAPGELFF. DNA of the CDR3: TGTGCCAGCAGTTACTCAGCCCCCGGTGCTCCCGGGGAGCTGTTTTTT.

On this clonotype: At one boundary the junction diverges from the germline segment, which might be a read error. The rearrangement uses TRBV5-1 and TRBJ2-7; D is unclear. CDR3 length: 15 residues. Looked up from germline, CDR1 is SGHRS and CDR2 is YFSETQ. CDR3 loop: CVSSLAGPPVYEQYF. The CDR3 DNA reads as TGCGTCAGCAGCTTGGCCGGGCCTCCAGTCTACGAGCAGTACTTC.

CDR3 residues: CASSRDATNEKLFF. DNA for the CDR3: TGTGCCAGCAGCCGGGACGCCACTAATGAAAAACTGTTTTTT. This chain connects TRBV3-1 to TRBJ1-4; the D gene is possibly TRBD1 (5 bases). Germline V CDR1 and CDR2: LGHDT, YNNKEL (reference sequence). The CDR3 runs 14 residues. V was cut by 4 bases and J by 2 bases, with 8 bases left in between.

This clonotype was observed a few times. The genes are TRBV9 and TRBJ2-1, with 8 positions matching TRBD1. The CDR3 has 18 amino acids. CDR1 and CDR2 from the germline V gene are SGDLS and YYNGEE. Trimming took 4 bases from V and 7 from J; bases not matched to a gene: 19. CDR3 amino acids: CASSPRWGRDRSTNEQFF. CDR3 nucleotides: TGTGCCAGCAGCCCCCGATGGGGGCGGGACAGGTCGACTAATGAGCAGTTCTTC.

This clonotype was observed many times. The rearrangement joins TRBV10-3 to TRBJ1-2; TRBD1 might be the D (5 bases). Per germline, CDR1 ENHRY and CDR2 SYGVKD. The CDR3 is 22 amino acids. The germline V and J ends were trimmed by 3 bases and 6 bases, with 38 bases remaining between them. CDR3 region: CAISELWQKEGERDSIRDGYTF. CDR3 DNA sequence: TGTGCCATCAGTGAACTTTGGCAGAAGGAGGGTGAGCGCGACAGTATACGAGATGGCTACACCTTC.

This clonotype occurred a few times. This chain joins TRBV20-1 and TRBJ2-5; unclear D gene. CDR1 is DFQATT, CDR2 SNEGSKA, per germline (reference sequence). Trimming took off 0 bases at V and 2 bases at J, with 13 bases between the two ends. CDR3 size: 15 residues. The CDR3 region has the DNA TGCAGTGCTAGAGATCCTAGACTGGATCAAGAGACCCAGTACTTC. Translation: CSARDPRLDQETQYF.

In the case of this clonotype: With a much larger clone just one base away, this may be a read error. This sequence joins TRBV30 and TRBJ1-2; the D gene is possibly TRBD1 (5 bases). There are 12 residues in the CDR3. V lost 5 bases to trimming and J lost 3 bases, with 10 bases between them. The germline V gene encodes CDR1 GTSNPN and CDR2 SVGIG (reference sequence). CDR3 sequence reads: CAWRGAYYGYTF. DNA of the CDR3: TGTGCCTGGCGGGGCGCCTACTATGGCTACACCTTC.

In its sample, this clonotype was seen many times. The chain recombines TRBV6-1 with TRBJ2-3, with a possible D match to TRBD2 (6 bases). The CDR3 consists of 14 residues. Trimming left V 7 bases short and J 0 bases short, with 11 bases between. Germline V gives CDR1 MNHNS, CDR2 SASEGT. CDR3 loop: CASKAGISTDTQYF. The CDR3 DNA sequence: TGTGCCAGCAAGGCGGGAATTAGCACAGATACGCAGTATTTT.

The rearrangement links TRBV19 to TRBJ2-1, with D hard to call. The CDR3 extends over 13 amino acids. V was trimmed by 3 bases and J by 8 bases, leaving 11 bases between them. Germline V gene sequence: CDR1 LNHDA, CDR2 SQIVND (reference sequence). DNA of the CDR3: TGTGCCAGTAGTATCGCCGAGGTAGATGAGCAGTTCTTC. Protein sequence: CASSIAEVDEQFF.

Turning to this clonotype: The junction does not match germline at one end; this may be a read error. The V gene is TRBV14, the J gene TRBJ2-1; TRBD2 matches at 10 bases. Germline V CDR1 and CDR2: SGHDN, FVKESK. This CDR3 region has 16 residues. The CDR3 is CAGSPNLAGVYNEQFF. The DNA of the CDR3 is TGTGCCGGCAGCCCAAATCTAGCGGGGGTCTACAATGAGCAGTTCTTC.

V usage is TRBV14 and J usage is TRBJ1-4, with D hard to call. In germline, CDR1 is SGHDN, CDR2 FVKESK. The CDR3 runs to 18 residues. Trimming took 0 bases from V and 0 from J, leaving 14 bases between them. CDR3 in amino acids: CASSQEAGIHATNEKLFF. CDR3 in DNA: TGTGCCAGCAGCCAAGAAGCGGGAATTCATGCAACTAATGAAAAACTGTTTTTT.

This clonotype was seen many times. The chain carries TRBV27 and TRBJ2-7; D not resolved. The CDR3 contains 12 residues. CDR1 and CDR2 from the germline V gene are MNHEY and SMNVEV (reference sequence). Between the trimmed V and J ends, which lost 3 bases and 6 bases, there was a span of 9 bases. CDR3 DNA: TGTGCCAGCAGTTTTGGTGGAGCCGAGCAGTACTTC. Protein: CASSFGGAEQYF.

The chain joins TRBV12-3 or TRBV12-4 to TRBJ1-1, with unresolved D. The length of the CDR3 is 16 residues. V was clipped by 6 bases and J by 6 bases, with 23 bases between them. The CDR3 coding sequence is TGTGCCAGCAGCTCCGGCTTTCTCGACGGGCCCCCTGAAGCTTTCTTT. As protein: CASSSGFLDGPPEAFF.